This entry lists 5 T cell receptor beta chains sequenced from one sample in a study of CD8 T cells in Susac syndrome. Random hexamers were used to reverse transcribe the RNA input (about 0.45 to 1 ug). TCRdb itself ran the immunoSEQ multiplex PCR reads through MiXCR, one entry per CDR3 protein. This table has roughly 150,000 distinct CDR3 sequences, just under 97% appearing once. Sequencing was carried out using CD8+ T cells from PBMCs. Receptors originate from a human donor with multiple sclerosis.

The chain combines TRBV3-1 with TRBJ2-3; tentative D call: TRBD2 (5 bases). Germline V CDR1 and CDR2: LGHDT, YNNKEL (reference sequence). The CDR3 is made up of 16 amino acids. V gave up 3 bases and J gave up 0 bases, with 13 bases separating them. The CDR3, as DNA: TGTGCCAGCAGCCATGGACTCGGGCCTAGCACAGATACGCAGTATTTT. Its protein product is CASSHGLGPSTDTQYF.

This chain links TRBV30 with TRBJ2-7; TRBD1 matches 8 bases. The trim removed 5 bases at V and 3 bases at J, leaving 6 bases unmatched. The germline V gene has CDR1 GTSNPN and CDR2 SVGIG (reference sequence). The CDR3 is 13 amino acids. CDR3 sequence: CAWGDGQGYEQYF. The DNA for the CDR3 is TGTGCCTGGGGCGATGGACAGGGCTACGAGCAGTACTTC.

J is TRBJ2-1 and V is TRBV7-8; D remains ambiguous. The CDR3 length is 14 residues. The V end was cut by 8 bases, the J end by 3 bases, with 14 bases between. The germline CDR1 and CDR2 sequences are SGHVS and FQNEAQ. The CDR3 coding sequence is TGTGCCAGCGCCCTCGTAACCTACTACAATGAGCAGTTCTTC. This translates into CASALVTYYNEQFF.

This chain uses TRBV27 with TRBJ1-1, with D unresolved. V was trimmed by 8 bases and J by 5 bases, leaving 15 bases between them. The germline CDR1 and CDR2 sequences are MNHEY and SMNVEV (reference sequence). The CDR3 spans 13 residues. CDR3 loop: CASLLGAGTEAFF. Here the CDR3 DNA reads TGTGCCAGCCTTTTGGGAGCGGGTACTGAAGCTTTCTTT.

The CDR3 region has the DNA TGTGCCAGCAGTGCGGGCCGGGAAACCAATGAGCAGTTCTTC. Amino acids: CASSAGRETNEQFF. The chain is built from TRBV6-2 or TRBV6-3 and TRBJ2-1; a weak D match, TRBD2 (5 bases). The V end lost 5 bases, the J end lost 6 bases, and 14 bases lay between the germline ends. The CDR3 is 14 amino acids. Germline V gene sequence: CDR1 MNHEY, CDR2 SVGEGT.